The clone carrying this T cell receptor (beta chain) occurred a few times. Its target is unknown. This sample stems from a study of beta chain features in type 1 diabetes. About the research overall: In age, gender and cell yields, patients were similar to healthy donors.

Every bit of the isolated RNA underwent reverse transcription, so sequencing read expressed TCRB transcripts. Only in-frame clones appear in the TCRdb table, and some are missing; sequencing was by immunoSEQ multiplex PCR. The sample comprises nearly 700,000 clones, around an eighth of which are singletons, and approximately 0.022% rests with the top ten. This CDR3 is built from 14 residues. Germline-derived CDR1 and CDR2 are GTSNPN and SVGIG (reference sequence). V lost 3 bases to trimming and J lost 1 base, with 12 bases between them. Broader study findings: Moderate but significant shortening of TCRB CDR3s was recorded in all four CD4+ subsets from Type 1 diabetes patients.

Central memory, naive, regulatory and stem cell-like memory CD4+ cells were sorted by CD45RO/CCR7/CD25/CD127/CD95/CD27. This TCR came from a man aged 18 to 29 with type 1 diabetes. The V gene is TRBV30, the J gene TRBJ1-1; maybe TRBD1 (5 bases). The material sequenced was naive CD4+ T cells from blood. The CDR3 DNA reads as TGTGCCTGGAGCAAGACAGCAGCGAACACTGAAGCTTTCTTT. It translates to CAWSKTAANTEAFF.